Presented here are 25 T cell receptor beta chains from one specimen sequenced in a study of neoadjuvant nivolumab and ipilimumab in lung cancer. Repertoires were generated with immunoSEQ multiplex PCR, while TCRdb's copy carries only in-frame clones and drops some. Among approximately 35,000 clones listed, more than 85% were seen once. The material was peripheral blood, obtained after neoadjuvant nivolumab, alone or with ipilimumab, at or shortly before surgery. The receptors come from an adult with non-small cell lung cancer.

The CDR3 DNA reads TGTGCCAGCAGCTTAGGCATTCCCACAGATACGCAGTATTTT. Translated, it gives CASSLGIPTDTQYF. The chain carries TRBV7-3 and TRBJ2-3; D is ambiguous. The CDR3 sequence is 14 residues long. The V gene lost 2 bases and the J gene lost 2 bases, with 8 bases spanning the gap. Germline V gives CDR1 SGHTA, CDR2 FQGTGA.

This chain links TRBV11-1 with TRBJ2-5; D may correspond to TRBD1 or TRBD2 (5 bases each). Trimming left V 5 bases short and J 0 bases short, with 13 bases between. The CDR3 spans 15 residues. Germline lookup yields CDR1 SGHAT and CDR2 FQDESV (reference sequence). The CDR3 region is CASSPQGVYQETQYF. CDR3 nucleotide sequence: TGTGCCAGCAGCCCTCAGGGAGTGTACCAAGAGACCCAGTACTTC.

This clone appeared once. The chain recombines TRBV5-4 with TRBJ1-1; a weak D match, TRBD1 (6 bases). Germline values: CDR1 SGHNT, CDR2 YYREEE (reference sequence). This CDR3 has 17 residues. Trimming removed 5 bases at V and 1 base at J, with 21 bases between. The CDR3 here is CASRYAGTIRGNTEAFF. Here the CDR3 DNA reads TGTGCCAGCAGATACGCCGGGACAATTAGGGGGAACACTGAAGCTTTCTTT.

The genes are TRBV4-2 and TRBJ2-1; 10 bases map to TRBD1. Trimming removed 0 bases from V and 3 bases from J; junction bases left unmatched: 2. CDR1 LGHNA and CDR2 YNFKEQ come from the germline V gene. This CDR3 spans 16 amino acids. DNA of the CDR3: TGTGCCAGCAGCCAAGACTGGGACAGGGGCTACAATGAGCAGTTCTTC. It translates to CASSQDWDRGYNEQFF.

The chain has TRBV6-5 and TRBJ1-2; weak D call: TRBD1 (6 bases). Germline V CDR1 and CDR2: MNHEY, SVGAGI. With 7 bases removed from V and 4 bases from J, the gap between germline ends came to 19 bases. There are 15 residues in the CDR3. Written as DNA, the CDR3 is TGTGCCAGCACTGACGCGGCGGGGGCCAGCTATGGCTACACCTTC. Its protein product is CASTDAAGASYGYTF.

The chain joins TRBV5-1 to TRBJ2-7; D is tentatively TRBD1 or TRBD2 (6 bases each). Germline lookup yields CDR1 SGHRS and CDR2 YFSETQ. The germline V and J ends were trimmed by 4 bases and 5 bases, with 16 bases remaining between them. The CDR3 length is 14 residues. The CDR3 here is CASSLGTGADEQYF. Here the CDR3 DNA reads TGCGCCAGCAGCCTCGGGACGGGGGCGGACGAGCAGTACTTC.

This sequence joins TRBV5-4 and TRBJ2-7, with D perhaps assigned TRBD1 or TRBD2 (6 bases each). Germline CDR1 reads SGHNT; CDR2 reads YYREEE (reference sequence). There are 15 residues in the CDR3. Trimming stripped 4 bases from V and 3 bases from J, with 17 bases between. This chain's CDR3 is CASSPEGGPYYEQYF. In nucleotides, the CDR3 is TGTGCCAGCAGCCCGGAGGGGGGTCCATACTACGAGCAGTACTTC.

V is TRBV11-1 and J is TRBJ1-1; 8 bases fit TRBD1. Germline values: CDR1 SGHAT, CDR2 FQDESV (reference sequence). CDR3 length: 15 amino acids. Trimming took 5 bases from V and 3 from J; bases not matched to a gene: 8. The CDR3 protein is CASSAERTGYTEAFF. CDR3 DNA sequence: TGTGCCAGCAGCGCCGAAAGGACAGGGTACACTGAAGCTTTCTTT.

The V call is TRBV6-5, the J call TRBJ1-5; D gene ambiguous. V was pared by 4 bases and J by 1 base, with 8 bases between. The CDR3 is 14 amino acids. Per the germline V gene, CDR1 is MNHEY and CDR2 is SVGAGI. The CDR3 spells CASSSTRSNQPQHF. The CDR3 DNA is TGTGCCAGCAGTTCCACGAGGAGCAATCAGCCCCAGCATTTT.

The chain couples TRBV5-1 to TRBJ2-1; no clear D. This CDR3 contains 13 residues. Germline CDR1 is SGHRS and CDR2 is YFSETQ. Trimming removed 4 bases at V and 5 bases at J, with 10 bases between. This chain's CDR3 is CASSLDSDNEQFF. The CDR3 nucleotides are TGCGCCAGCAGCCTAGACTCGGACAATGAGCAGTTCTTC.

In its sample, this clone was seen once. V usage is TRBV6-1 and J usage is TRBJ2-1; 16 bases agree with TRBD2. Per the germline V gene, CDR1 is MNHNS and CDR2 is SASEGT. CDR3 length equals 19 residues. After removal of 3 bases from V and 3 bases from J, the junction contained 8 bases not matched to a gene. CDR3 in amino acids: CASSDGTSGRALYYNEQFF. As DNA, the CDR3 is TGTGCCAGCAGTGATGGGACTAGCGGGAGGGCCCTTTACTACAATGAGCAGTTCTTC.

The gene calls are TRBV5-6 and TRBJ2-3, with unresolved D. The CDR3 spans 11 residues. Trimming left V 1 base short and J 5 bases short, with 2 bases between. Per the germline V gene, CDR1 is SGHDT and CDR2 is YYEEEE. CDR3 region: CASSLKDTQYF. CDR3 nucleotide sequence: TGTGCCAGCAGCTTGAAAGATACGCAGTATTTT. Using reference TRBV5-6 and TRBJ2-3 for the parts outside the CDR3, the full variable domain is DAGVTQSPTHLIKTRGQQVTLRCSPKSGHDTVSWYQQALGQGPQFIFQYYEEEERQRGNFPDRFSGHQFPNYSSELNVNALLLGDSALYLCASSLKDTQYFGPGTRLTVL.

The rearrangement joins TRBV29-1 to TRBJ1-1; no clear D. CDR3 length: 12 amino acids. Germline values: CDR1 SQVTM, CDR2 ANQGSEA. V dropped 5 bases and J dropped 1 base, with 8 bases sitting between them. In DNA form, the CDR3 reads TGCAGCGTTTTGTTAGGGAACACTGAAGCTTTCTTT. It is translated as CSVLLGNTEAFF.

This chain links TRBV11-2 with TRBJ2-5, with D possibly TRBD2 on 6 matching bases. Germline-derived CDR1 and CDR2 are SGHAT and FQNNGV. The CDR3 is 13 residues long. V lost 3 bases and J 3 bases, leaving 8 bases between the germline ends. CDR3 in amino acids: CASSLEREETQYF. Written as DNA, the CDR3 is TGTGCCAGCAGCTTGGAGCGGGAAGAGACCCAGTACTTC.

As DNA, the CDR3 is TGTGCCAGTCGGACTAGCGGGAACACAGATACGCAGTATTTT. It specifies CASRTSGNTDTQYF. The genes are TRBV28 and TRBJ2-3; 12 bases line up with TRBD2. The germline V gene has CDR1 MDHEN and CDR2 SYDVKM. Unmatched junction bases numbered 3, after V lost 9 bases and J lost 2 bases. The CDR3 extends over 14 amino acids.

The chain joins TRBV14 to TRBJ2-7, with 12 bases that match TRBD2. The CDR3 covers 15 residues. The germline gives CDR1 SGHDN, CDR2 FVKESK. J was trimmed by 0 bases and V by 4 bases; bases with no gene match: 1. CDR3 region: CASSLTSGSSYEQYF. The CDR3 DNA is TGTGCCAGCAGCCTGACTAGCGGGAGCTCCTACGAGCAGTACTTC.

This clone was observed once. The V and J genes are TRBV5-6 and TRBJ1-1; a weak D match, TRBD1 (6 bases). Per the germline V gene, CDR1 is SGHDT and CDR2 is YYEEEE. Trimming pared 0 bases from V and 0 bases from J, leaving 12 bases between. There are 16 residues in the CDR3. The CDR3 spells CASSLDRVIMNTEAFF. CDR3 DNA: TGTGCCAGCAGCTTGGACAGGGTCATAATGAACACTGAAGCTTTCTTT.

This chain joins TRBV5-4 and TRBJ2-2, with unresolved D. CDR3 length: 15 residues. Germline V gives CDR1 SGHNT, CDR2 YYREEE (reference sequence). Trimming cost V 4 bases and J 1 base, with 11 bases left between them. The CDR3 region is CASSLRTVNTGELFF. The DNA of the CDR3 is TGTGCCAGCAGCCTCCGGACGGTGAACACCGGGGAGCTGTTTTTT.

This chain links TRBV5-1 with TRBJ2-2, with D unresolved. Trimming cost V 2 bases and J 2 bases, with 7 bases left between them. The CDR3 loop spans 14 amino acids. Per germline, CDR1 SGHRS and CDR2 YFSETQ. CDR3 region: CASSLSVNTGELFF. CDR3 DNA: TGCGCCAGCAGCTTATCGGTTAACACCGGGGAGCTGTTTTTT.

V is TRBV5-6 and J is TRBJ2-1; D call uncertain. Trimming stripped 6 bases from V and 9 bases from J, with 16 bases between. The CDR3 has 13 residues. The germline V gene has CDR1 SGHDT and CDR2 YYEEEE. CDR3 DNA: TGTGCCAGCACCCGCTTTGATTTAGGTGAGCAGTTCTTC. It codes for CASTRFDLGEQFF.

V and J are TRBV6-5 and TRBJ1-1; D is unresolved. V lost 0 bases and J lost 3, with 11 bases in between. Germline V lookup: CDR1 MNHEY, CDR2 SVGAGI. This CDR3 contains 15 residues. The CDR3 coding sequence is TGTGCCAGCAGTTACTCCTTCCCGGTGGACACTGAAGCTTTCTTT. It codes for CASSYSFPVDTEAFF.

The chain joins TRBV18 to TRBJ2-1; no clear D. Germline V CDR1 and CDR2: KGHSH, LQKENI. The V end lost 2 bases, the J end lost 0 bases, and 8 bases lay between the germline ends. The CDR3 sequence is 15 residues long. The CDR3 is CASSPADHSYNEQFF. CDR3 DNA: TGTGCCAGCTCACCAGCGGACCACTCCTACAATGAGCAGTTCTTC.

The rearrangement links TRBV5-8 to TRBJ1-5; a possible D gene is TRBD1 (6 bases). This CDR3 is 15 amino acids long. V was trimmed by 4 bases and J by 3 bases, leaving 14 bases between them. Germline CDR1 is SGHTS and CDR2 is YDEGEE. The CDR3: CASSRGGHYNQPQHF. The CDR3 nucleotides are TGTGCCAGCAGCCGGGGGGGGCACTACAATCAGCCCCAGCATTTT.

J is TRBJ2-5 and V is TRBV18; D perhaps matches TRBD1 (6 bases). Trimming left V 6 bases short and J 4 bases short, with 24 bases between. This CDR3 spans 17 amino acids. Germline CDR1 reads KGHSH; CDR2 reads LQKENI. CDR3 nucleotide sequence: TGTGCCAGCTCTTCACTGGACAGCACTCTCCGGGCAGAGACCCAGTACTTC. It encodes CASSSLDSTLRAETQYF. Together with reference TRBV18 and TRBJ2-5, the CDR3 gives the full variable domain: NAGVMQNPRHLVRRRGQEARLRCSPMKGHSHVYWYRQLPEEGLKFMVYLQKENIIDESGMPKERFSAEFPKEGPSILRIQQVVRGDSAAYFCASSSLDSTLRAETQYFGPGTRLLVL.

Only one count was recorded for this clone. The chain carries TRBV4-1 and TRBJ2-2; no reliable D call. There are 13 residues in the CDR3. From germline, CDR1 is MGHRA and CDR2 YSYEKL. V lost 1 base and J 5 bases, leaving 5 bases between the germline ends. In DNA, the CDR3 is TGCGCCAGCAGCCAAGGGGGAACCGGGGAGCTGTTTTTT. Translation gives CASSQGGTGELFF.